Here is one T cell receptor (beta chain) with its context. As yet, its antigen is unknown. This specimen belongs to a study of resident and recirculating memory T cells in vitiligo. Across the study: Shave-biopsy epidermis from lesional and nonlesional skin was sequenced alongside PBMCs.

V was clipped by 5 bases and J by 7 bases; unmatched bases: 7. Germline V gene lookup returns CDR1 SGHTA and CDR2 FQGTGA. The CDR3 contains 16 residues. Profiling relied on immunoSEQ multiplex PCR, and the TCRdb table lists in-frame clones only, not all of them. The repertoire includes 75,000 to 95,000 clones, about 90% of them detected once, and more than 5% sits in the top ten. Study results and limitations: Different lesions suggested infiltration by different T cell clones.

Confetti depigmentation, marking active vitiligo, was absent in these patients. Patients who had received treatment within the previous three months were excluded. Material: blood. V gene TRBV7-3 combines with J gene TRBJ2-1; 14 bases are shared with TRBD2. The receptor comes from a male donor with vitiligo. Written as DNA, the CDR3 is TGTGCCAGCAGCCTGACGGGACTAGCGGGAGAGAATGAGCAGTTCTTC. Translating gives CASSLTGLAGENEQFF.